The sequence of this T cell receptor beta chain was determined in a study of T-cell reconstitution after alpha-beta-depleted transplantation in children. Whole-study findings and limits: The main origin of T-cell counts and diversity one year after transplant was newly produced T cells. Two months or so post-transplant, alpha-beta T cells reportedly derived from several hundred expanded graft clones. At day 60, the high TCRbeta diversity found in some patients originated from recipient T cells and thymic progenitors that had survived.

The CDR3 has 11 amino acids. V lost 3 bases, J lost 9 bases, and 6 bases lay in between. Germline V lookup: CDR1 ENHRY, CDR2 SYGVKD. This clonotype has a count of ten or more. Antigen: not known. The TCRbeta library incorporated unique molecular identifiers. In TCRdb, the PCR reads were re-called with MiXCR into one record per CDR3 protein. This table has under 750,000 distinct CDR3 sequences, approximately 22% appearing once. The origin of this receptor is a boy younger than two who had a stem cell transplant for acute myeloid leukemia, so the T cells may come from the graft donor. Source: PBMCs, mostly from graft donor cells, taken 360 days after TCRalphabeta/CD19-depleted stem cell transplant. The genes are TRBV10-3 and TRBJ2-1, with D uncertain. CDR3 DNA sequence: TGTGCCATCAGTGACCGAGGTGAGCAGTTCTTC. Residues: CAISDRGEQFF.